These 5 T cell receptor beta chains originate from one sample sequenced in a study of CD8 T cells in Susac syndrome. Reverse transcription of roughly 0.45 to 1 ug RNA used random hexamers. Each CDR3 protein gets one entry after TCRdb re-called the immunoSEQ multiplex PCR reads with MiXCR. Of 70,000 to 100,000 distinct CDR3 sequences in the sample, over 80% are singletons; the top ten hold 0.32%. Specimen: CD8+ T cells from PBMCs. The receptors were gathered from a human donor in good health.

About this clonotype: Compared with germline, one end of the junction differs, possibly owing to a read error. The J gene is TRBJ1-1, the V gene TRBV5-1, with D possibly TRBD1 on 6 matching bases. Germline V gene sequence: CDR1 SGHRS, CDR2 YFSETQ. The CDR3 is 14 amino acids. CDR3 DNA sequence: TGCGCCAGCAGCTTGGCCACAGGGAACGCTGAAGCTTTCTTT. It is translated as CASSLATGNAEAFF.

The chain has TRBV23-1 and TRBJ2-7, with D possibly TRBD1 on 5 matching bases. TRBV23-1 is noted as an ORF with a role that remains uncertain. Trimming stripped 2 bases from V and 2 bases from J, with 13 bases between. The CDR3 loop spans 15 amino acids. The CDR3 bases are TGCGCCAGCAGTCAAATCAGGGTTGGGACCTACGAGCAGTACTTC. This encodes CASSQIRVGTYEQYF.

DNA of the CDR3: TGTGCCAGCTCGTTGGTTACGGGACTAGCGACCTACAATGAGCAGTTCTTC. Protein: CASSLVTGLATYNEQFF. The chain carries TRBV18 and TRBJ2-1; TRBD2 agrees at 10 bases. Trimming at V came to 6 bases and at J to 2 bases, leaving 10 bases not matched to a gene. This CDR3 comprises 17 residues. The germline gives CDR1 KGHSH, CDR2 LQKENI.

The V call is TRBV29-1, the J call TRBJ2-3, with D unclear. Germline lookup yields CDR1 SQVTM and CDR2 ANQGSEA. CDR3 length: 10 amino acids. V gave up 3 bases and J gave up 4 bases, with 2 bases separating them. CDR3 coding DNA: TGCAGCGTTGAGGCAGATACGCAGTATTTT. It encodes CSVEADTQYF.

The chain combines TRBV12-3 or TRBV12-4 with TRBJ2-1, with D perhaps matching TRBD2 (6 bases). The CDR3 totals 19 residues. With 3 bases removed from V and 2 bases from J, the gap between germline ends came to 23 bases. The CDR3 bases are TGTGCCAGCAGTTTGGGGAAAGGGTGGGGGGAGGCTGCCTACAATGAGCAGTTCTTC. Translated: CASSLGKGWGEAAYNEQFF.